Presented here are 29 T cell receptor beta chains from one specimen sequenced in a study of response to subunit inactivated influenza vaccine. TCRdb recomputed calls from the RT-PCR reads with MiXCR, one row per CDR3 protein. The sample holds a few hundred thousand distinct CDR3 sequences, approximately 21% seen once. The source material was PBMCs from blood, sampled less than 22 months after vaccination. All receptors derive from a man aged 50-75 years who received an inactivated influenza vaccine.

This clonotype has more than one count but fewer than ten. This rearrangement joins TRBV28 to TRBJ1-1; no firm D call. Trimming took 7 bases from V and 2 from J, leaving 5 bases between them. The length of the CDR3 is 11 residues. Germline V gene data show CDR1 as MDHEN and CDR2 as SYDVKM. This chain's CDR3 is CASTINTEAFF. The CDR3 nucleotides are TGTGCCAGCACCATCAACACTGAAGCTTTCTTT.

The sample holds a few counts of this clonotype. V gene TRBV3-1 combines with J gene TRBJ1-6, with 7 bases that match TRBD1. This CDR3 has 15 residues. The ends lost 3 bases at V and 10 bases at J; junction bases unmatched: 9. Per germline, CDR1 LGHDT and CDR2 YNNKEL (reference sequence). In nucleotides, the CDR3 is TGTGCCAGCAGCCACGCTGACAGGGACGGCTCACCCCTCCACTTT. Its translation: CASSHADRDGSPLHF. Filled out from reference TRBV3-1 and TRBJ1-6, the complete variable domain reads DTAVSQTPKYLVTQMGNDKSIKCEQNLGHDTMYWYKQDSKKFLKIMFSYNNKELIINETVPNRFSPKSPDKAHLNLHINSLELGDSAVYFCASSHADRDGSPLHFGNGTRLTVT.

This rearrangement joins TRBV7-2 to TRBJ1-2, with D maybe TRBD1 (5 bases). Germline V gene data show CDR1 as SGHTA and CDR2 as FQGNSA. This CDR3 is 13 amino acids long. Trimming left V 3 bases short and J 6 bases short, with 11 bases between. The DNA for the CDR3 is TGTGCCAGCAGCTTCACGGGGGGGGATGGCTACACCTTC. Translated, it gives CASSFTGGDGYTF.

The chain is built from TRBV6-1 and TRBJ2-6; D is unclear. The CDR3 has 16 amino acids. Trimming removed 2 bases from V and 0 bases from J, with 8 bases in between. In germline, CDR1 is MNHNS, CDR2 SASEGT. CDR3 sequence reads: CASSEHPDSGANVLTF. The CDR3 DNA sequence: TGTGCCAGCAGTGAACATCCGGACTCTGGGGCCAACGTCCTGACTTTC.

The J gene is TRBJ1-1, the V gene TRBV18; TRBD1 aligns across 8 bases. This CDR3 comprises 15 residues. CDR1 is KGHSH, CDR2 LQKENI, per germline. J was trimmed by 0 bases and V by 8 bases; bases with no gene match: 8. CDR3 sequence (DNA): TGTGCCAGCACCCAACAGGGGGTGGTGAACACTGAAGCTTTCTTT. Residues: CASTQQGVVNTEAFF.

V and J are TRBV11-2 and TRBJ2-2; D perhaps matches TRBD1 (6 bases). CDR1 and CDR2 from the germline V gene are SGHAT and FQNNGV. Trimming cost V 5 bases and J 8 bases, with 15 bases left between them. This CDR3 comprises 14 residues. CDR3 DNA sequence: TGTGCCAGCAGCCTCGGACAGTTGTATGGGGAGCTGTTTTTT. Translated: CASSLGQLYGELFF.

At least ten counts were recorded for this clonotype. The CDR3 sequence: CATSSGTGGSNQPQHF. CDR3 in DNA: TGTGCCACCAGCAGCGGGACAGGGGGCTCAAATCAGCCCCAGCATTTT. V usage is TRBV15 and J usage is TRBJ1-5; 12 nucleotides agree with TRBD1. Germline V gene data show CDR1 as LNHNV and CDR2 as YYDKDF (reference sequence). CDR3 size: 16 residues. V gave up 3 bases and J gave up 4 bases; unmatched junction bases: 4.

A few counts support this clonotype. This rearrangement joins TRBV20-1 to TRBJ2-1; 8 bases agree with TRBD2. Germline trimming cut 0 bases from V and 5 bases from J; bases unmatched to any gene: 15. The CDR3 is 18 amino acids. In germline, CDR1 is DFQATT, CDR2 SNEGSKA (reference sequence). The CDR3 DNA follows: TGCAGTGCTAGAGATCTTTTTGGGACTAGTCCGAACCACAATGAGCAGTTCTTC. It yields the protein CSARDLFGTSPNHNEQFF.

This clonotype was observed a few times. This chain links TRBV20-1 with TRBJ1-4; 7 bases are a match to TRBD1. The V segment lost 4 bases and the J segment 4 bases; nucleotides outside the gene matches: 9. Germline assignment: CDR1 DFQATT and CDR2 SNEGSKA (reference sequence). This CDR3 is 15 amino acids long. The CDR3 sequence is CSATPPGQSNEKLFF. As DNA, the CDR3 is TGCAGTGCTACCCCTCCGGGACAGAGTAATGAAAAACTGTTTTTT.

The V call is TRBV29-1, the J call TRBJ1-6; 7 bases are shared with TRBD1. The V segment lost 6 bases and the J segment 6 bases; nucleotides outside the gene matches: 5. The germline V gene has CDR1 SQVTM and CDR2 ANQGSEA. The CDR3 covers 13 residues. The CDR3 DNA sequence: TGCAGCGTGCAGGGGGGGCCTAATTCACCCCTCCACTTT. Translation: CSVQGGPNSPLHF.

The chain recombines TRBV6-5 with TRBJ2-7; tentatively, D is TRBD1 (5 bases). The CDR3 is 14 amino acids. Trimming removed 0 bases at V and 4 bases at J, with 10 bases between. The germline CDR1 and CDR2 sequences are MNHEY and SVGAGI. This chain's CDR3 is CASSYSDNLYEQYF. The CDR3 DNA reads as TGTGCCAGCAGTTACTCGGACAACCTATACGAGCAGTACTTC.

This clonotype has a handful of counts. The chain combines TRBV19 with TRBJ1-1; 7 bases align to TRBD1. Per the germline V gene, CDR1 is LNHDA and CDR2 is SQIVND (reference sequence). With 6 bases clipped from V and 5 bases from J, the junction kept 3 bases outside the gene matches. CDR3 length: 12 residues. CDR3 protein: CASRTGVTEAFF. DNA of the CDR3: TGTGCCAGTAGAACAGGGGTAACTGAAGCTTTCTTT. The whole variable domain, remainder taken from reference TRBV19 and TRBJ1-1, is DGGITQSPKYLFRKEGQNVTLSCEQNLNHDAMYWYRQDPGQGLRLIYYSQIVNDFQKGDIAEGYSVSREKKESFPLTVTSAQKNPTAFYLCASRTGVTEAFFGQGTRLTVV.

This sequence joins TRBV9 and TRBJ2-2, with D maybe TRBD2 (6 bases). Germline-derived CDR1 and CDR2 are SGDLS and YYNGEE. The CDR3 extends over 14 amino acids. With 0 bases removed from V and 6 bases from J, the gap between germline ends came to 9 bases. The CDR3 reads CASSVDRESGELFF. The DNA of the CDR3 is TGTGCCAGCAGCGTAGACCGGGAGTCCGGGGAGCTGTTTTTT.

CDR3 protein: CASSLGVSGTFEQYF. The CDR3 DNA is TGCGCCAGCAGCTTGGGTGTTAGCGGGACTTTCGAGCAGTACTTC. The chain is built from TRBV5-1 and TRBJ2-7; 8 nucleotides agree with TRBD2. This CDR3 is built from 15 residues. J gave up 6 bases and V 0 bases, and 8 bases lay outside the gene matches. Germline values: CDR1 SGHRS, CDR2 YFSETQ.

This clonotype has more than one count but fewer than ten. The chain is built from TRBV5-4 and TRBJ2-7, with TRBD1 identical over 9 bases. This CDR3 comprises 15 residues. The V and J ends lost 0 bases and 2 bases, in that order; junction bases with no gene match: 3. CDR1 and CDR2 (germline): SGHNT, YYREEE (reference sequence). Here the CDR3 reads CASSLDGTGTYEQYF. In DNA form, the CDR3 reads TGTGCCAGCAGCTTGGATGGGACAGGGACCTACGAGCAGTACTTC.

This clonotype was seen a handful of times. The chain carries TRBV29-1 and TRBJ2-6; TRBD1 agrees at 8 bases. The CDR3 totals 14 residues. V was clipped by 4 bases and J by 3 bases; unmatched bases: 2. Germline CDR1 reads SQVTM; CDR2 reads ANQGSEA. This CDR3 reads CSVGQGNGANVLTF. The CDR3 DNA is TGCAGCGTTGGACAGGGGAATGGGGCCAACGTCCTGACTTTC.

The gene calls are TRBV6-1 and TRBJ2-7; 7 nucleotides align to TRBD1. Germline CDR1 is MNHNS and CDR2 is SASEGT. The CDR3 consists of 15 residues. Losses at the gene ends were 7 bases for V and 2 bases for J; bases not matched to a gene: 11. CDR3 sequence (DNA): TGTGCCAGCAACCCCCGACAGGGTGGAGCCTACGAGCAGTACTTC. This codes for CASNPRQGGAYEQYF.

This clonotype has just a few counts. This chain links TRBV9 with TRBJ1-2; 10 bases fit TRBD1. The length of the CDR3 is 14 residues. Germline V gene lookup returns CDR1 SGDLS and CDR2 YYNGEE. With V trimmed by 3 bases and J by 7 bases, 6 bases remained unmatched. DNA of the CDR3: TGTGCCAGCAGCGAGGGACAGGGGATAACTGGCTACACCTTC. It is translated as CASSEGQGITGYTF. Combining the CDR3 with reference TRBV9 and TRBJ1-2 gives the whole variable domain DSGVTQTPKHLITATGQRVTLRCSPRSGDLSVYWYQQSLDQGLQFLIQYYNGEERAKGNILERFSAQQFPDLHSELNLSSLELGDSALYFCASSEGQGITGYTFGSGTRLTVV.

J is TRBJ1-3 and V is TRBV6-5, with unresolved D. The germline V and J ends were trimmed by 0 bases and 0 bases, with 6 bases remaining between them. This CDR3 comprises 15 residues. Germline CDR1 MNHEY, CDR2 SVGAGI. The CDR3 nucleotides are TGTGCCAGCAGTTACTCAACGAGCTCTGGAAACACCATATATTTT. Translation gives CASSYSTSSGNTIYF.

This chain joins TRBV19 and TRBJ1-4, with unresolved D. Per germline, CDR1 LNHDA and CDR2 SQIVND (reference sequence). This CDR3 region has 15 residues. V was shortened by 5 bases and J by 5 bases, with 15 bases between the two germline ends. The CDR3 region is CASSADINGNEKLFF. For the CDR3, the DNA is TGTGCCAGTAGTGCCGACATCAACGGCAATGAAAAACTGTTTTTT.

The chain has TRBV7-9 and TRBJ1-1, with 10 bases that match TRBD1. Germline V gives CDR1 SEHNR, CDR2 FQNEAQ (reference sequence). J gave up 4 bases and V 1 base, and 6 bases lay outside the gene matches. The CDR3 consists of 16 residues. The CDR3 here is CASSLETGGLGTEAFF. In DNA, the CDR3 is TGTGCCAGCAGCTTAGAGACAGGGGGCCTGGGCACTGAAGCTTTCTTT.

This clonotype came up a few times. The chain has TRBV12-3 or TRBV12-4 and TRBJ2-5; TRBD1 is a possible D gene (6 bases). Trimming took off 6 bases at V and 6 bases at J, with 17 bases between the two ends. The CDR3 has 14 residues. CDR3 nucleotide sequence: TGTGCCAGCAGGACCCGGACAGTCAGGAAGACCCAGTACTTC. Its protein product is CASRTRTVRKTQYF.

This clonotype has more than one count but fewer than ten. This chain joins TRBV11-2 and TRBJ1-2; no definite D call. This CDR3 region has 12 residues. Per the germline V gene, CDR1 is SGHAT and CDR2 is FQNNGV. V lost 6 bases and J lost 3, with 8 bases in between. The CDR3 bases are TGTGCCAGCAGAACCCCAGACTATGGCTACACCTTC. It is translated as CASRTPDYGYTF.

This clonotype was observed a few times. V gene TRBV11-2 combines with J gene TRBJ1-1, with TRBD1 matching over 10 bases. Germline trimming cut 5 bases from V and 5 bases from J; bases unmatched to any gene: 17. This CDR3 has 18 amino acids. Per the germline V gene, CDR1 is SGHAT and CDR2 is FQNNGV. CDR3 coding DNA: TGTGCCAGCAGCGACCTCGGACAATACCGGGACAGGGGTACTGAAGCTTTCTTT. This encodes CASSDLGQYRDRGTEAFF. The complete variable domain, with remaining parts taken from reference TRBV11-2 and TRBJ1-1, reads EAGVAQSPRYKIIEKRQSVAFWCNPISGHATLYWYQQILGQGPKLLIQFQNNGVVDDSQLPKDRFSAERLKGVDSTLKIQPAKLEDSAVYLCASSDLGQYRDRGTEAFFGQGTRLTVV.

This clonotype was counted only a few times. The CDR3 loop reads CASSTGQKGTQYF. In nucleotides, the CDR3 is TGCGCCAGCAGCACCGGACAAAAAGGGACCCAGTACTTC. This chain joins TRBV5-1 and TRBJ2-5, with a tentative D call TRBD1 (5 bases). The germline CDR1 and CDR2 sequences are SGHRS and YFSETQ. With 4 bases removed from V and 7 bases from J, the gap between germline ends came to 14 bases. The CDR3 has 13 residues.

Only a few counts were recorded for this clonotype. The V call is TRBV19, the J call TRBJ1-2, with TRBD1 matching over 7 bases. Per the germline V gene, CDR1 is LNHDA and CDR2 is SQIVND (reference sequence). This CDR3 region has 16 residues. The V gene end was trimmed by 6 bases and the J gene end by 7 bases; junction bases not matched to a gene: 17. The CDR3 reads CASSRTGLPRTSGYTF. The CDR3 DNA sequence: TGTGCCAGTAGCCGGACAGGCTTACCAAGAACTAGTGGCTACACCTTC.

CDR3 sequence: CASSEISAVAKNIQYF. The CDR3 DNA follows: TGTGCCAGCAGTGAAATCAGCGCTGTAGCCAAAAACATTCAGTACTTC. The chain recombines TRBV2 with TRBJ2-4; D is unclear. Trimming removed 2 bases at V and 0 bases at J, with 11 bases between. This CDR3 has 16 residues. From germline, CDR1 is SNHLY and CDR2 FYNNEI.

As concerns this clonotype: The conserved phenylalanine or tryptophan normally closing the CDR3 is absent here, so this likely arose from a read error. The rearrangement joins TRBV10-3 to TRBJ1-2; D unclear. The CDR3 loop spans 12 amino acids. Germline CDR1 and CDR2: ENHRY and SYGVKD. Trimming stripped 0 bases from V and 8 bases from J, with 7 bases between. CDR3 region: CAISESTGGYTL. Written as DNA, the CDR3 is TGTGCCATCAGTGAGTCGACGGGGGGCTACACCCTC.

V and J are TRBV29-1 and TRBJ2-1; D is unclear. V dropped 7 bases and J dropped 2 bases, with 15 bases sitting between them. The CDR3 is made up of 14 amino acids. Germline CDR1 is SQVTM and CDR2 is ANQGSEA. CDR3 bases: TGCAGCGCCACCCCCCCTGTCGCCTACAATGAGCAGTTCTTC. Translated, it gives CSATPPVAYNEQFF.